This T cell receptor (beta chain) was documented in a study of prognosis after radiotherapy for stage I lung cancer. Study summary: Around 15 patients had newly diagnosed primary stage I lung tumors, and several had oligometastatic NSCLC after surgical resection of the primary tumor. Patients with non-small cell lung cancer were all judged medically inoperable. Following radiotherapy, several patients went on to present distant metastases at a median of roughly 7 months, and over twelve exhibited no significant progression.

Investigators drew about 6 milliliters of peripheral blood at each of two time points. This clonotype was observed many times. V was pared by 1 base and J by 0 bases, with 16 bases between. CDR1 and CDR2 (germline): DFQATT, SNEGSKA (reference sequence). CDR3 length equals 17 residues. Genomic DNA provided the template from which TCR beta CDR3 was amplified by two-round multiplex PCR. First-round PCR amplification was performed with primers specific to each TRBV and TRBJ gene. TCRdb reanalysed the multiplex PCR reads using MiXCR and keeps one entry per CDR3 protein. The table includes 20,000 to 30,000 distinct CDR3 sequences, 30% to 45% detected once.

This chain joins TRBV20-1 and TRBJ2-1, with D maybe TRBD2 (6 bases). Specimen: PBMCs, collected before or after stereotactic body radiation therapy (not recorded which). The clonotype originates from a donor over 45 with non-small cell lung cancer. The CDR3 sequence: CSARGSLASSSYNEQFF. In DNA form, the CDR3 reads TGCAGTGCTAGAGGCTCCCTAGCGTCGAGCTCCTACAATGAGCAGTTCTTC.